This TCR beta chain was captured by sequencing in a study of cytomegalovirus exposure and HLA in healthy donors. Whole-study results and caveats: Follow-up analysis seemed to connect common viral pathogens with several of the most significant clusters identified. Further analysis, carried out later, found HLA-associated TCR beta chains more clonally expanded than equally common other chains. Likely technical artifact: a cluster of highly shared sequence variants.

As regards this clone: Its antigen is unidentified.

The ends lost 4 bases at V and 5 bases at J; junction bases unmatched: 8. Germline CDR1 MGHRA, CDR2 YSYEKL. The CDR3 spans 15 residues. Primers: 60 Vbeta forward and 13 Jbeta reverse. TCRdb keeps only in-frame clones here, not all; method: immunoSEQ multiplex PCR. The repertoire holds about 100,000 clones, with 81% as singletons. Sequenced sample: PBMCs. This sequence was found in a man aged 30 to 39 in good health and CMV-seronegative. The gene calls are TRBV4-1 and TRBJ2-3; TRBD1 matches at 8 bases. The CDR3 region has the DNA TGCGCCAGCAGCCTCGCGGACAGGGCCGTAGATACGCAGTATTTT. Its translation is CASSLADRAVDTQYF.